This T cell receptor (beta chain) was found in a study of vaccination and CD4 T cells after COVID-19. Study as a whole: Nasal swab PCR detected SARS-CoV-2 in convalescent patients; about 10 had mild disease, one severe. The study, taken as a whole, reports: Detection of a median about 90% of reactive clones in convalescent patients was confined to the period after vaccination.

Documented treatment: roughly 11-day PBMC culture with coronavirus spike peptide pools or control peptides (ViraFEST assay). Positive PCR dates ranged from March to December 2020; these dates predated US Alpha, Beta and Delta variants. The CDR3 length is 11 residues. Germline V CDR1 and CDR2: ENHRY, SYGVKD. V was shortened by 4 bases and J by 7 bases, with 6 bases between the two germline ends. As regards this clonotype: Its antigen is currently unknown.

Sequencing of the DNA from cultured CD4+ T cells was carried out with the Oncomine TCR Beta short-read assay. TCRdb re-derived calls from the PCR reads in MiXCR, one entry per CDR3 protein. The sample lists about 10,000 distinct CDR3 sequences, about 81% occurring once. Sequences were obtained from CD4+ T cells from blood, cultured in vitro. The clonotype was recovered from a human donor who had recovered from COVID-19. The chain recombines TRBV10-3 with TRBJ2-3; D might be TRBD1 or TRBD2, each matching 5 bases. The CDR3 reads CAISGGNTQYF. The CDR3 DNA reads TGTGCCATCAGTGGGGGGAATACGCAGTATTTT.